These T cell receptor beta chains were read from a single sample in a study of T cells in Graves' hyperthyroidism and ophthalmopathy. TCRdb recomputed calls from the multiplex PCR reads with MiXCR, one row per CDR3 protein. The sample has some 250,000 distinct CDR3 sequences, more than 14% seen once. The source material was blood. These receptors were taken from a middle-aged woman with Graves' hyperthyroidism that later progressed to Graves' ophthalmopathy. Both conserved end residues are part of each CDR3. The D gene is left open where the match is weak. Clone size is not always given. Where it is, it says once, few, many or a class for expanded clones.

V: TRBV30
D: -
J: TRBJ2-5
size: many
DNA: TGTGCCTGGAGTTCGGCACGCGCGGAGACCCAGTACTTC
CDR3: CAWSSARAETQYF

V: TRBV27
D: TRBD1
J: TRBJ1-2
size: -
DNA: TGTGCCAGCACCACCCTAGTCGGGACAGGGTTGGGTGGCTACACCTTC
CDR3: CASTTLVGTGLGGYTF

V: TRBV28
D: TRBD2
J: TRBJ2-3
size: many
DNA: TGTGCCAGCAGTCTTAGCGGGATAACCCCCAGAGATACGCAGTATTTT
CDR3: CASSLSGITPRDTQYF

V: TRBV3-1
D: TRBD2
J: TRBJ2-3
size: many
DNA: TGTGCCAGCAGCCAAGATGTAGGCGGGAGTGGAGCAGATACGCAGTATTTT
CDR3: CASSQDVGGSGADTQYF

V: TRBV20-1
D: -
J: TRBJ2-3
size: many
DNA: TGCAGTGCAGAGGTACCCCCGAGGAGCACAGATACGCAGTATTTT
CDR3: CSAEVPPRSTDTQYF

V: TRBV5-1
D: -
J: TRBJ2-3
size: -
DNA: TGCGCCAGCAGCTTGGACACAGCTAGCACAGATACGCAGTATTTT
CDR3: CASSLDTASTDTQYF

V: TRBV19
D: TRBD1
J: TRBJ2-1
size: -
DNA: TGTGCCAGTAGTATTAGTACAGGGGCCTACAATGAGCAGTTCTTC
CDR3: CASSISTGAYNEQFF

V: TRBV20-1
D: -
J: TRBJ2-7
size: many
DNA: TGCAGTGCTAGAGATTGGCAGGGCACATCGTACGAGCAGTACTTC
CDR3: CSARDWQGTSYEQYF

V: TRBV19
D: -
J: TRBJ1-1
size: -
DNA: TGTGCCAGTAGTATAGCCGGGTACGGTACTGAAGCTTTCTTT
CDR3: CASSIAGYGTEAFF

V: TRBV7-3
D: -
J: TRBJ2-3
size: few
DNA: TGTGCCAGCAGCTCGGGTTACACGAGCACAGATACGCAGTATTTT
CDR3: CASSSGYTSTDTQYF

V: TRBV11-2
D: TRBD2
J: TRBJ2-1
size: many
DNA: TGTGCCAGCAGCTTAGTCAGCTGGGCTAGCGGGAGGTACTACAATGAGCAGTTCTTC
CDR3: CASSLVSWASGRYYNEQFF

V: TRBV6-5
D: TRBD2
J: TRBJ2-7
size: many
DNA: TGTGCCAGCAGTTACCGGGGGGGGCTGGGGGACTACGAGCAGTACTTC
CDR3: CASSYRGGLGDYEQYF

V: TRBV6-1
D: TRBD2
J: TRBJ2-2
size: -
DNA: TGTGCCAGCAGTGAGACTAGCGGGCTTCACGGAGGGGAGCTGTTTTTT
CDR3: CASSETSGLHGGELFF

V: TRBV29-1
D: TRBD1
J: TRBJ1-1
size: many
DNA: TGCAGCGGACAGGGCTGGGGCACTGAAGCTTTCTTT
CDR3: CSGQGWGTEAFF

V: TRBV28
D: -
J: TRBJ2-7
size: -
DNA: TGTGCCAGCAGCCGGTTCGCCTACGAGCAGTACTTC
CDR3: CASSRFAYEQYF

V: TRBV19
D: -
J: TRBJ2-1
size: many
DNA: TGTGCCAGTAGTATAGATGTCGCCGGGGGCGCGAGGAATGAGCAGTTCTTC
CDR3: CASSIDVAGGARNEQFF